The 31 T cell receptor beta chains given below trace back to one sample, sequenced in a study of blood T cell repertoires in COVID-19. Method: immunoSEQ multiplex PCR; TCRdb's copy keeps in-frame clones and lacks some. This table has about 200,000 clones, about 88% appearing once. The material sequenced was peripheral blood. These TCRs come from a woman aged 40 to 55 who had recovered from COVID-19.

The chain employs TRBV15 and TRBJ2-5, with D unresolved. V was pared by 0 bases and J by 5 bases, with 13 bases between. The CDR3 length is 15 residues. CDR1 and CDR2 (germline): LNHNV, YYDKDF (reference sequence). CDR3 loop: CATSRDFVAGETQYF. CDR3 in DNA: TGTGCCACCAGCAGAGATTTTGTAGCCGGTGAGACCCAGTACTTC.

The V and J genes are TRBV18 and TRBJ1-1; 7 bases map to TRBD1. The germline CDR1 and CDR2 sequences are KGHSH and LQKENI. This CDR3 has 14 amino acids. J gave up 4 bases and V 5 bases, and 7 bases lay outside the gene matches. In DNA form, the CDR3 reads TGTGCCAGCTCAGAGAGACAGGGTCTCACTGAAGCTTTCTTT. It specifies CASSERQGLTEAFF. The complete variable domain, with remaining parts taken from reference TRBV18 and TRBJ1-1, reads NAGVMQNPRHLVRRRGQEARLRCSPMKGHSHVYWYRQLPEEGLKFMVYLQKENIIDESGMPKERFSAEFPKEGPSILRIQQVVRGDSAAYFCASSERQGLTEAFFGQGTRLTVV.

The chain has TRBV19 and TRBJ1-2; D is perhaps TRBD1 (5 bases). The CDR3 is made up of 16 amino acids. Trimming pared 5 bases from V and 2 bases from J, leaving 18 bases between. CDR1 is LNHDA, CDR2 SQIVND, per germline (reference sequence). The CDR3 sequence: CASSDRKKGKNYGYTF. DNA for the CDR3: TGTGCCAGTAGTGACCGGAAGAAGGGGAAAAACTATGGCTACACCTTC.

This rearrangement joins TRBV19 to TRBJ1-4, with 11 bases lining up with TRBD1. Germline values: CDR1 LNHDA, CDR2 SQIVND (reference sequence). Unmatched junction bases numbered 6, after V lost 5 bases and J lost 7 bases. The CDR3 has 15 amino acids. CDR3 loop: CASSSSGQGAEKLFF. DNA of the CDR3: TGTGCCAGTAGTTCCTCCGGACAGGGGGCTGAAAAACTGTTTTTT.

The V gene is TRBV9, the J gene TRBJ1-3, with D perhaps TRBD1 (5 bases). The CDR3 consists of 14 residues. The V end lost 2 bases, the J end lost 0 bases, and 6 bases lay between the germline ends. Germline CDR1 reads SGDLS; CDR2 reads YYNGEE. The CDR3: CASSVDSSGNTIYF. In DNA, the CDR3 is TGTGCCAGCAGCGTCGACAGCTCTGGAAACACCATATATTTT.

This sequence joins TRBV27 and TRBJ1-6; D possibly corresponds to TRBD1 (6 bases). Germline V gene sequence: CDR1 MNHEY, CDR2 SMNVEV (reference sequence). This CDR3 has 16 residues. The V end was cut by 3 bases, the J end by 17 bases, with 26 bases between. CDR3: CASSLSGGARNAAIHF. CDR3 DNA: TGTGCCAGCAGTTTGTCGGGGGGGGCGCGTAACGCGGCCATCCACTTT.

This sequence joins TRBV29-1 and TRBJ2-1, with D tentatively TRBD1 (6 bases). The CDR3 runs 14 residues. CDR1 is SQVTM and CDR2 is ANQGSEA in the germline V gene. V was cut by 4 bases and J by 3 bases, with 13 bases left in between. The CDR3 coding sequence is TGCAGCGTTGTGGTACAGGGTTTCTACAATGAGCAGTTCTTC. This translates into CSVVVQGFYNEQFF.

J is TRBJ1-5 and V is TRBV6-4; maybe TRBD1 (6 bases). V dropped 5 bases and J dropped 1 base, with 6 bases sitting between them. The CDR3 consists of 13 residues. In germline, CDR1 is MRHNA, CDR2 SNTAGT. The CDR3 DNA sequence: TGTGCCAGCAGTACAGGGAGCAATCAGCCCCAGCATTTT. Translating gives CASSTGSNQPQHF.

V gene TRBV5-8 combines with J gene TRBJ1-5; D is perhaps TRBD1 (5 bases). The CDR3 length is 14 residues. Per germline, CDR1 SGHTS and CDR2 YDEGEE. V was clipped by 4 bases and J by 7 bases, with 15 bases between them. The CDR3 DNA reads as TGTGCCAGCAGCCTTACGCGACAGTTCCAGCCCCAGCATTTT. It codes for CASSLTRQFQPQHF.

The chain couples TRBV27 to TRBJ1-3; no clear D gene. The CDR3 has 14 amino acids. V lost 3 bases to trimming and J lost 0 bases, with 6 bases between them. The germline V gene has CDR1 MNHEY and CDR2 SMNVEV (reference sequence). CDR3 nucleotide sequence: TGTGCCAGCAGTTTGAGTGGCTCTGGAAACACCATATATTTT. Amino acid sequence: CASSLSGSGNTIYF.

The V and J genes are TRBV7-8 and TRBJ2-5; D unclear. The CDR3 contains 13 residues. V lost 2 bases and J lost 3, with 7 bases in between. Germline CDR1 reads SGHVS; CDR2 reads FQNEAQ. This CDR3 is CASSLSREETQYF. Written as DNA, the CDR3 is TGTGCCAGCAGCTTAAGTCGGGAAGAGACCCAGTACTTC.

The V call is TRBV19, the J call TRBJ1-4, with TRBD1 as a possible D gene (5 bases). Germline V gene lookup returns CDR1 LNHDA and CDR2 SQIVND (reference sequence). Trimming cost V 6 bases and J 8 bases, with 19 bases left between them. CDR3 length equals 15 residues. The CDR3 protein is CASSDNRFLGEKLFF. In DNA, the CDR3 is TGTGCCAGTAGCGACAACAGGTTTCTAGGGGAAAAACTGTTTTTT.

DNA of the CDR3: TGTGCCAGCAGTTCCCCCGGTGGTCCCCAGCATTTT. Amino acid sequence: CASSSPGGPQHF. The rearrangement links TRBV28 to TRBJ1-5; D is unclear. CDR3 size: 12 residues. Germline V lookup: CDR1 MDHEN, CDR2 SYDVKM. V was trimmed by 4 bases and J by 10 bases, leaving 11 bases between them. Together with reference TRBV28 and TRBJ1-5, the CDR3 gives the full variable domain: DVKVTQSSRYLVKRTGEKVFLECVQDMDHENMFWYRQDPGLGLRLIYFSYDVKMKEKGDIPEGYSVSREKKERFSLILESASTNQTSMYLCASSSPGGPQHFGDGTRLSIL.

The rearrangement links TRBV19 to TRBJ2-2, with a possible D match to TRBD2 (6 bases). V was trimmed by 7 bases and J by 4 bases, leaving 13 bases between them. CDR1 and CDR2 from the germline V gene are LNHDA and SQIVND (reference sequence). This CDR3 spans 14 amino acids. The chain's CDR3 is CASTRGGFTGELFF. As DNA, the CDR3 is TGTGCCAGTACTAGGGGAGGATTCACCGGGGAGCTGTTTTTT.

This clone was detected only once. The CDR3 bases are TGCGCCAGCAGCCCTGGGGGACATGTCGAGCAGTACTTC. Its translation is CASSPGGHVEQYF. The rearrangement links TRBV4-3 to TRBJ2-7, with D possibly matching TRBD1 (6 bases). In germline, CDR1 is LGHNA, CDR2 YSLEER. V was pared by 4 bases and J by 6 bases, with 13 bases between. CDR3 size: 13 residues.

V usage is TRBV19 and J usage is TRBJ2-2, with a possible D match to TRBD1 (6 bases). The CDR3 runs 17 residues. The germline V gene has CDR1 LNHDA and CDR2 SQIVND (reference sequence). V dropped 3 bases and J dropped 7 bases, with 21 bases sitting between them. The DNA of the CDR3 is TGTGCCAGTAGTATGGGGGCAGGGCTAGGGTTCGGCGGGGAGCTGTTTTTT. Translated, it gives CASSMGAGLGFGGELFF. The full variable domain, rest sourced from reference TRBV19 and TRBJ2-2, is DGGITQSPKYLFRKEGQNVTLSCEQNLNHDAMYWYRQDPGQGLRLIYYSQIVNDFQKGDIAEGYSVSREKKESFPLTVTSAQKNPTAFYLCASSMGAGLGFGGELFFGEGSRLTVL.

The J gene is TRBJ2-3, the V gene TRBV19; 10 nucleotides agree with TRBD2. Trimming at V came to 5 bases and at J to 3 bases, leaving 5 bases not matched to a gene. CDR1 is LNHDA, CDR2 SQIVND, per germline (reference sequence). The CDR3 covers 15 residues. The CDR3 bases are TGTGCCAGTAGTGAGGTAGCGGGAGGTACAGATACGCAGTATTTT. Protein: CASSEVAGGTDTQYF.

The CDR3 DNA follows: TGTGCCAGCAGTGAGTATGCTAGCGGCTCCTACAATGAGCAGTTCTTC. The encoded protein is CASSEYASGSYNEQFF. The chain joins TRBV2 to TRBJ2-1; 7 nucleotides align to TRBD2. CDR3 length equals 16 residues. V shed 3 bases, J shed 0 bases, and the junction held 5 bases outside the gene matches. Germline V lookup: CDR1 SNHLY, CDR2 FYNNEI.

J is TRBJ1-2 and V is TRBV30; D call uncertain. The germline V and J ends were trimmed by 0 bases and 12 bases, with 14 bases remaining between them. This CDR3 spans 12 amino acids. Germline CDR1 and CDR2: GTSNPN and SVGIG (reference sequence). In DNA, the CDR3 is TGTGCCTGGAGTGTGAGGGCGGGAAGCGACACCTTC. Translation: CAWSVRAGSDTF.

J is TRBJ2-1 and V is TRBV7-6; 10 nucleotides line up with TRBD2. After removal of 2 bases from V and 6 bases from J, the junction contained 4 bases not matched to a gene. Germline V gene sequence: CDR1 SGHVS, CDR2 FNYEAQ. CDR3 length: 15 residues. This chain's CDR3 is CASSLTSGTFNEQFF. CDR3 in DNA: TGTGCCAGCAGCTTAACTAGCGGGACTTTCAATGAGCAGTTCTTC.

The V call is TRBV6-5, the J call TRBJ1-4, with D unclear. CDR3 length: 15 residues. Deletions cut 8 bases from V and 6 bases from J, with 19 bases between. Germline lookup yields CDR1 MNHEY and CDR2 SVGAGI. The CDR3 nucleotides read TGTGCCAGCCGTCTTGCGGGCGCTGGGGATGAAAAACTGTTTTTT. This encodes CASRLAGAGDEKLFF.

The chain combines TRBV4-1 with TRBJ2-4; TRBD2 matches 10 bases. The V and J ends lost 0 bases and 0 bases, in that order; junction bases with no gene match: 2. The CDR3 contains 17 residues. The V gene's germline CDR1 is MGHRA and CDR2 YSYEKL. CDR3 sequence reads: CASSQDRLAGAKNIQYF. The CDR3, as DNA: TGCGCCAGCAGCCAAGATCGACTAGCGGGAGCCAAAAACATTCAGTACTTC.

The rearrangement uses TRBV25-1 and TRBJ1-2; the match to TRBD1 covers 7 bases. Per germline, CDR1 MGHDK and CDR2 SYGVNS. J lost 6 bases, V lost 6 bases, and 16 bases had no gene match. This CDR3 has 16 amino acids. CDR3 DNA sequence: TGTGCCAGCAGAGTCAAGGGACAGCGAGGTATTGATGGCTACACCTTC. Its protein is CASRVKGQRGIDGYTF.

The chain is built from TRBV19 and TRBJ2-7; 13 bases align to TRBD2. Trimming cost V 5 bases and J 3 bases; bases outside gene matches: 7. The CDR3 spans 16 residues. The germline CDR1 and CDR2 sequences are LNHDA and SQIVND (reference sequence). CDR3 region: CASSVGLAGEGYEQYF. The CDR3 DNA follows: TGTGCCAGTAGTGTCGGACTAGCGGGAGAGGGCTACGAGCAGTACTTC.

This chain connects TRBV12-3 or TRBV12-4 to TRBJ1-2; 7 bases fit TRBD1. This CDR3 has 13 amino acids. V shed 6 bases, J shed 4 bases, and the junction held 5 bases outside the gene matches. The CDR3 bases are TGTGCCAGCAGGGACACAGGGGTCTATGGCTACACCTTC. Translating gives CASRDTGVYGYTF.

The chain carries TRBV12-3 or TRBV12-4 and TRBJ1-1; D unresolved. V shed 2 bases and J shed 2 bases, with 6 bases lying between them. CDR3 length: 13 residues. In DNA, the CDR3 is TGTGCCAGCAGTTTACCACAAAACACTGAAGCTTTCTTT. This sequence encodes CASSLPQNTEAFF.

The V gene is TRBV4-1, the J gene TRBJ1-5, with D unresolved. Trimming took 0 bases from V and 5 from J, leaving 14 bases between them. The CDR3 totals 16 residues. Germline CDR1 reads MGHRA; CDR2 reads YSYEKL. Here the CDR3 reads CASSQERGQTYQPQHF. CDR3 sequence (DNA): TGCGCCAGCAGCCAAGAAAGAGGGCAAACCTATCAGCCCCAGCATTTT.

Here the CDR3 reads CASSAGGRLYGYTF. The DNA for the CDR3 is TGTGCCAGCAGCGCAGGGGGACGGCTCTATGGCTACACCTTC. The gene calls are TRBV3-1 (or the pseudogene TRBV3-2) and TRBJ1-2, with 7 bases matching TRBD1. The germline V gene has CDR1 LGHDT and CDR2 YNNKEL (reference sequence). V lost 5 bases and J lost 4; bases outside the gene matches: 7. This CDR3 contains 14 residues.

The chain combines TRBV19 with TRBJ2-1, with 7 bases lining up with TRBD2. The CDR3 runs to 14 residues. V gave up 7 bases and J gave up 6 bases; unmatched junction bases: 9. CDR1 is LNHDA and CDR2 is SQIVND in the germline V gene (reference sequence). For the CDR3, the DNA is TGTGCCAGTAAGGTGGGAGGGCCCAGCAATGAGCAGTTCTTC. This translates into CASKVGGPSNEQFF.

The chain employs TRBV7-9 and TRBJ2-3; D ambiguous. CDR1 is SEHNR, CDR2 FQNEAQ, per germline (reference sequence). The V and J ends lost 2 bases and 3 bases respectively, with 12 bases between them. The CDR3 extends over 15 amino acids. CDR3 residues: CASSLLPGITDTQYF. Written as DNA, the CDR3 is TGTGCCAGCAGCTTACTCCCAGGAATTACAGATACGCAGTATTTT.

The CDR3 here is CASSFDRAGQPQHF. CDR3 coding DNA: TGTGCCAGCAGTTTTGACAGGGCTGGGCAGCCCCAGCATTTT. The chain combines TRBV2 with TRBJ1-5; 7 nucleotides line up with TRBD1. In germline, CDR1 is SNHLY, CDR2 FYNNEI. This CDR3 is built from 14 residues. Unmatched junction bases numbered 8, after V lost 5 bases and J lost 7 bases.